The source of this T cell receptor beta chain is a study of shared clonotypes between healthy human individuals. TCRdb's copy holds only in-frame clones and misses some; the assay was immunoSEQ multiplex PCR. Of approximately 1.5 million clones in the sample, 95% to 99% are singletons; the top ten hold about 0.45%. The CDR3 loop spans 14 amino acids. After removal of 3 bases from V and 3 bases from J, the junction contained 1 base not matched to a gene. Germline V lookup: CDR1 SGHAT, CDR2 FQNNGV. Sequencing input: naive CD4+ T cells sorted from blood. As to subset: CD45RA+ positively selected. This clonotype was obtained from a young man in good health. The chain recombines TRBV11-2 with TRBJ1-5; 8 nucleotides agree with TRBD1. DNA for the CDR3: TGTGCCAGCAGCTTGGGACAGGTCAATCAGCCCCAGCATTTT. It specifies CASSLGQVNQPQHF.